The 13 T cell receptor beta chains presented below share a single source sample, sequenced in a study of blood T cell repertoires in COVID-19. Sequenced by immunoSEQ multiplex PCR; TCRdb stores in-frame clones only, minus some. The table records tens of thousands of clones, approximately 80% of them present only once. Sequencing was carried out using peripheral blood. These receptors were collected from a man in his fifties or sixties with COVID-19, enrolled during active disease.

This chain links TRBV7-2 with TRBJ2-1; maybe TRBD2 (6 bases). With 5 bases removed from V and 9 bases from J, the gap between germline ends came to 11 bases. The CDR3 runs to 12 residues. The germline CDR1 and CDR2 sequences are SGHTA and FQGNSA. CDR3 DNA: TGTGCCAGCAGCCGTCAGGAGGGTGAGCAGTTCTTC. Amino acid sequence: CASSRQEGEQFF.

The rearrangement links TRBV19 to TRBJ2-2; D is possibly TRBD1 (5 bases). The ends were cut back, 2 bases at V and 4 bases at J, with 14 bases in the middle. CDR3 length equals 16 residues. Per the germline V gene, CDR1 is LNHDA and CDR2 is SQIVND (reference sequence). The CDR3 spells CASSIRGAGFTGELFF. CDR3 DNA sequence: TGTGCCAGTAGTATAAGGGGCGCTGGGTTCACCGGGGAGCTGTTTTTT.

This chain connects TRBV5-4 to TRBJ2-7, with unresolved D. CDR1 and CDR2 (germline): SGHNT, YYREEE (reference sequence). CDR3 length equals 13 residues. The V end was cut by 4 bases, the J end by 3 bases, with 11 bases between. The CDR3 reads CASSRVHNYEQYF. CDR3 DNA sequence: TGTGCCAGCAGCCGGGTACACAACTACGAGCAGTACTTC.

In its sample, this clone was seen once. The chain carries TRBV19 and TRBJ2-1; tentative D call: TRBD2 (5 bases). CDR1 and CDR2 from the germline V gene are LNHDA and SQIVND (reference sequence). The CDR3 is 15 residues long. Trimming stripped 4 bases from V and 8 bases from J, with 18 bases between. The CDR3 coding sequence is TGTGCCAGTAGTACAGCGCCGACCGGGGTGGATGAGCAGTTCTTC. Encoded protein: CASSTAPTGVDEQFF. The whole variable domain, filled in from reference TRBV19 and TRBJ2-1, reads DGGITQSPKYLFRKEGQNVTLSCEQNLNHDAMYWYRQDPGQGLRLIYYSQIVNDFQKGDIAEGYSVSREKKESFPLTVTSAQKNPTAFYLCASSTAPTGVDEQFFGPGTRLTVL.

This chain links TRBV3-1 (or the pseudogene TRBV3-2) with TRBJ2-1; D might be TRBD2 (6 bases). Germline CDR1 and CDR2: LGHDT and YNNKEL (reference sequence). The CDR3 covers 16 residues. V lost 6 bases and J lost 3, with 18 bases in between. CDR3 loop: CASRPGPLAIYNEQFF. The CDR3 region has the DNA TGTGCCAGCAGACCCGGGCCCCTAGCGATCTACAATGAGCAGTTCTTC.

This clone was observed a handful of times. The chain uses TRBV29-1 and TRBJ2-6, with D possibly matching TRBD1 (5 bases). Germline values: CDR1 SQVTM, CDR2 ANQGSEA. V lost 1 base to trimming and J lost 2 bases, with 12 bases between them. The CDR3 extends over 16 amino acids. CDR3 protein: CSVEGQGTPGANVLTF. The CDR3 nucleotides read TGCAGCGTTGAAGGCCAGGGTACACCTGGGGCCAACGTCCTGACTTTC.

The chain has TRBV27 and TRBJ1-2, with 9 nucleotides matching TRBD1. The CDR3 length is 14 residues. V lost 2 bases, J lost 7 bases, and 5 bases stayed unmatched. CDR1 and CDR2 (germline): MNHEY, SMNVEV (reference sequence). CDR3 nucleotide sequence: TGTGCCAGCAGTTTAGGACAGGGGACGGGTGGCTACACCTTC. As protein: CASSLGQGTGGYTF.

The chain links TRBV6-5 to TRBJ1-1, with TRBD1 matching over 7 bases. Germline V gene sequence: CDR1 MNHEY, CDR2 SVGAGI. This CDR3 is 11 amino acids long. V was pared by 8 bases and J by 8 bases, with 5 bases of the junction left unmatched. CDR3 nucleotide sequence: TGTGCCAGCGGAAGACAGGGAGAAGCTTTCTTT. It yields the protein CASGRQGEAFF.

The chain uses TRBV6-2 or TRBV6-3 and TRBJ2-7, with 7 bases identical to TRBD1. Trimming at V came to 0 bases and at J to 1 base, leaving 0 bases not matched to a gene. The CDR3 sequence is 14 residues long. CDR1 and CDR2 from the germline V gene are MNHEY and SVGEGT. CDR3 protein: CASSYSGQSYEQYF. CDR3 nucleotide sequence: TGTGCCAGCAGTTACTCGGGACAGTCCTACGAGCAGTACTTC.

V is TRBV25-1 and J is TRBJ2-3, with D perhaps matching TRBD2 (5 bases). This CDR3 is 18 amino acids long. Trimming took off 4 bases at V and 1 base at J, with 21 bases between the two ends. Germline lookup yields CDR1 MGHDK and CDR2 SYGVNS. The CDR3 protein is CASSATRIHTEGTDTQYF. In DNA form, the CDR3 reads TGTGCCAGCAGTGCCACCCGAATTCATACGGAGGGCACAGATACGCAGTATTTT.

The chain recombines TRBV6-6 with TRBJ1-1, with 7 bases that match TRBD1. The V gene end was trimmed by 10 bases and the J gene end by 5 bases; junction bases not matched to a gene: 4. This CDR3 spans 11 amino acids. CDR1 and CDR2 (germline): MNHNY, SVGAGI (reference sequence). DNA of the CDR3: TGTGCCACCCTGACAGGGACTGAAGCTTTCTTT. Its translation is CATLTGTEAFF.

The chain recombines TRBV14 with TRBJ2-4; TRBD1 agrees at 8 bases. Unmatched junction bases numbered 5, after V lost 0 bases and J lost 1 base. Germline CDR1 reads SGHDN; CDR2 reads FVKESK. The CDR3 covers 17 residues. CDR3 sequence reads: CASSQDERQGAKNIQYF. The DNA for the CDR3 is TGTGCCAGCAGCCAAGATGAGAGACAGGGGGCCAAAAACATTCAGTACTTC.

This chain links TRBV6-1 with TRBJ2-2; 9 nucleotides align to TRBD2. This CDR3 is 18 amino acids long. CDR1 and CDR2 (germline): MNHNS, SASEGT. Trimming removed 4 bases from V and 2 bases from J; junction bases left unmatched: 11. The CDR3 here is CASSARPGLAANTGELFF. The DNA of the CDR3 is TGTGCCAGCAGTGCCCGGCCGGGACTAGCTGCCAACACCGGGGAGCTGTTTTTT.